This entry features one T cell receptor (beta chain) sequence. This record belongs to a study of blood T cell repertoires in COVID-19. Study as a whole: The cDNA or gDNA used as material had been derived from T cells, B-cell-depleted T cells, or PBMCs.

Original processing methods: The assay estimated nucleated cells by amplifying reference gene primers. Produced via immunoSEQ multiplex PCR; TCRdb's table is partial and in-frame only. D and trimming come from the DNA, and the V and J calls and clone size come from that table. Of over 45,000 clones in the sample, roughly 90% are singletons; the top ten hold roughly 3.6%. This sequence was found in a man aged 50-59 years with acute or convalescent COVID-19. Material for sequencing was peripheral blood.

CDR3: CASSYSRAGNSPLHF. The DNA for the CDR3 is TGTGCCAGCAGTTACTCGCGGGCTGGTAATTCACCCCTCCACTTT. The chain uses TRBV6-5 and TRBJ1-6, with D unclear. Trimming took 0 bases from V and 6 from J, leaving 9 bases between them. Germline V gene sequence: CDR1 MNHEY, CDR2 SVGAGI. CDR3 length: 15 residues.